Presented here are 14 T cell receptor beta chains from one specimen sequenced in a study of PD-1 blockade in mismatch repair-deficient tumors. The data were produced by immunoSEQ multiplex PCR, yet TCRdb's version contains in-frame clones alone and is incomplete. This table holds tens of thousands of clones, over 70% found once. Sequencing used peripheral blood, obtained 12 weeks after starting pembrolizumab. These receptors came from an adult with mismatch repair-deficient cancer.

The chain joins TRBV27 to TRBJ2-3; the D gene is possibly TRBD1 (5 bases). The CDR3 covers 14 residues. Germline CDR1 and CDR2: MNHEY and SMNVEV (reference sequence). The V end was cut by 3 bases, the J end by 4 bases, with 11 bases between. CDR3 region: CASSFVGPPDTQYF. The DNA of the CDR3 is TGTGCCAGCAGTTTTGTGGGGCCCCCAGATACGCAGTATTTT.

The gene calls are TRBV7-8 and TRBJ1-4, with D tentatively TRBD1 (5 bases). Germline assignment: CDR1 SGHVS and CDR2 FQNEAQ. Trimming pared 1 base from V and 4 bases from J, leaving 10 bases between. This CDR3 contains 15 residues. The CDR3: CASSLGQLVNEKLFF. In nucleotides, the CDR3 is TGTGCCAGCAGCTTAGGACAGCTCGTTAATGAAAAACTGTTTTTT.

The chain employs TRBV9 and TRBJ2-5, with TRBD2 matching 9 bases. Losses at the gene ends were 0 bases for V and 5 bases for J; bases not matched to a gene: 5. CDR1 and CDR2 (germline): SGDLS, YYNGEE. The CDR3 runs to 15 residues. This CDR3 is CASSVDGTSTETQYF. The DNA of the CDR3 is TGTGCCAGCAGCGTAGACGGGACTAGCACGGAGACCCAGTACTTC.

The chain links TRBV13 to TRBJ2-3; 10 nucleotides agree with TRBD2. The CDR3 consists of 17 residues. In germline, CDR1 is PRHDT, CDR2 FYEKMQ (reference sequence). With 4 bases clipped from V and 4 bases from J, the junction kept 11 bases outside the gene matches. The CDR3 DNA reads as TGTGCCAGCAGCTCCCCGGGACTAGCGAGGAGCGCAGATACGCAGTATTTT. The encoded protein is CASSSPGLARSADTQYF.

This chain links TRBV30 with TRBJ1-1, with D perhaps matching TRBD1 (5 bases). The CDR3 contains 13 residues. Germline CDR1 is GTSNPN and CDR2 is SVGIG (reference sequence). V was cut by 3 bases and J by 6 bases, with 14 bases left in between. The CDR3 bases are TGTGCCTGGAGCAGGGCCCAAAGAGCTGAAGCTTTCTTT. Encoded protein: CAWSRAQRAEAFF. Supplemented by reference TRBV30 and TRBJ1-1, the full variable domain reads SQTIHQWPATLVQPVGSPLSLECTVEGTSNPNLYWYRQAAGRGLQLLFYSVGIGQISSEVPQNLSASRPQDRQFILSSKKLLLSDSGFYLCAWSRAQRAEAFFGQGTRLTVV.

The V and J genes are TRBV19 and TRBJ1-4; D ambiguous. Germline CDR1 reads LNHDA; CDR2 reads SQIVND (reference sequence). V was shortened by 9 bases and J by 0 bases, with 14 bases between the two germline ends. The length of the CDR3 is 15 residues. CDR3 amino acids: CASLDRGATNEKLFF. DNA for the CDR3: TGTGCCAGCTTAGACCGGGGTGCAACTAATGAAAAACTGTTTTTT.

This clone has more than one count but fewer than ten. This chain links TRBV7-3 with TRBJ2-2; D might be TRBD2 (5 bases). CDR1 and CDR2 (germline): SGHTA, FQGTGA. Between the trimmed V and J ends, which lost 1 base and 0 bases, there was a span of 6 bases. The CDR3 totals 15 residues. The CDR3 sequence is CASSLRESNTGELFF. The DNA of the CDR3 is TGTGCCAGCAGCTTAAGGGAGTCGAACACCGGGGAGCTGTTTTTT.

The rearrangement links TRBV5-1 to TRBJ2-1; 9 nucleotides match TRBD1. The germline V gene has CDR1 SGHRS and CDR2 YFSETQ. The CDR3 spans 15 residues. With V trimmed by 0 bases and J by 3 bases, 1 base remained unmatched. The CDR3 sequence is CASSLGDRDYNEQFF. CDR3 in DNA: TGCGCCAGCAGCTTGGGGGACAGGGACTACAATGAGCAGTTCTTC.

The CDR3 sequence: CASSPGTSLETQYF. CDR3 DNA sequence: TGTGCCAGCAGCCCAGGGACTAGCCTAGAGACCCAGTACTTC. This chain joins TRBV7-3 and TRBJ2-5; 9 bases agree with TRBD2. After removal of 5 bases from V and 4 bases from J, the junction contained 5 bases not matched to a gene. Germline V gives CDR1 SGHTA, CDR2 FQGTGA. This CDR3 is built from 14 residues.

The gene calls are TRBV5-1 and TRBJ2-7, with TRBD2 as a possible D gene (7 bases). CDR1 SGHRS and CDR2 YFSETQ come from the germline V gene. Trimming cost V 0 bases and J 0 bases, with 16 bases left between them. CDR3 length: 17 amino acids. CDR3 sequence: CASSLVVSGGSSYEQYF. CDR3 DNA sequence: TGCGCCAGCAGCTTGGTGGTTTCGGGGGGCAGCTCCTACGAGCAGTACTTC.

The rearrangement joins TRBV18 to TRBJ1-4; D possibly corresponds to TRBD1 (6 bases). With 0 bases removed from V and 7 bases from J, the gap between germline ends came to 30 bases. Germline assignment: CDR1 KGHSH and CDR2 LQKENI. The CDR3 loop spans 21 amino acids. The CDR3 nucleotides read TGTGCCAGCTCACCACCTGACCTTACAGGGTCAGGCCACCTTTTGGGTGAAAAACTGTTTTTT. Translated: CASSPPDLTGSGHLLGEKLFF.

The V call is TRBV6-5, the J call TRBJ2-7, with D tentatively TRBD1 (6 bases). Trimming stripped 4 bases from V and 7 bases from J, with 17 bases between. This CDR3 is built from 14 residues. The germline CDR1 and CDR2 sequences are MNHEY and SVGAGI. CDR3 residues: CASSSLWGLGEQYF. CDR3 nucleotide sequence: TGTGCCAGCAGTTCCCTCTGGGGGCTGGGGGAGCAGTACTTC.

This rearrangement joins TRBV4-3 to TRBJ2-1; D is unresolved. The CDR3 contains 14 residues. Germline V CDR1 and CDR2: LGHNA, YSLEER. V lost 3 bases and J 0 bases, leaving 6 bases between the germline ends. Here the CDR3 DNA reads TGCGCCAGCAGCCAGTACAGCTCCTACAATGAGCAGTTCTTC. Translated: CASSQYSSYNEQFF.

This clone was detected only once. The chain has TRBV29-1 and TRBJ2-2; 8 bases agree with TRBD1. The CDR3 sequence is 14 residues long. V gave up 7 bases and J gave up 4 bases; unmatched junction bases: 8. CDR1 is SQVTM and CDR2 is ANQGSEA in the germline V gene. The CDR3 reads CSAGRTGSTGELFF. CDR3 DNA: TGCAGCGCCGGACGGACAGGGTCCACCGGGGAGCTGTTTTTT.